The rows below give T cell receptor beta chains drawn from one sample of a study of T cell repertoires in cytomegalovirus infection. TCRdb re-derived calls from the reads in MiXCR, one entry per CDR3 protein. The sample consists of approximately 730,000 distinct CDR3 sequences, around 30% of them appearing once. No antigens are known for them. The sample consisted of cultured PBMCs, taken from culture after CMV antigen stimulation. The receptors come from a human donor in good health (CMV status not recorded). Some clones in this sample may be carry-over from other donors' samples. Both conserved end residues are part of each CDR3. A D gene is named only where the DNA matches it firmly. Some rows have no size entry. The others give once, few or many, or a class for an expanded clone.

J | D | V | size | DNA | CDR3
TRBJ2-7 | . | TRBV2 | once | TGTGCCAGCAACCTACAGGGACCGCAGTACTTC | CASNLQGPQYF
TRBJ2-5 | . | TRBV18 | . | TGTGCCAGCTCAGCAAACAGTGAAGAGACCCAGTACTTC | CASSANSEETQYF
TRBJ1-6 | . | TRBV6-1 | . | TGTGCCAGCAGAAGGCCCGGGACGACGGGAAATTCACCCCTCCACTTT | CASRRPGTTGNSPLHF
TRBJ1-5 | . | TRBV20-1 | . | TGCAGTGCCCGGGGAGGGAATGGGCTGAATCAGCCCCAGCATTTT | CSARGGNGLNQPQHF
TRBJ2-7 | . | TRBV6-5 | . | TGTGCCAGCAGCCTATACCCGACTAGCTCCTACGAGCAGTACTTC | CASSLYPTSSYEQYF
TRBJ2-1 | TRBD1 | TRBV6-2/TRBV6-3 | . | TGTGCCAGCAGACGAACAACAGGGGTAGGGCAGTTCTTC | CASRRTTGVGQFF
TRBJ2-3 | . | TRBV6-2/TRBV6-3 | . | TGTGCCAGCAGTTACTGGAAGGGGAGCACAGATACGCAGTATTTT | CASSYWKGSTDTQYF
TRBJ2-1 | TRBD2 | TRBV3-1 | . | TGTGCCAGCAGCCAAGAAGGCGGGAGCCGCCGGAATGAGCAGTTCTTC | CASSQEGGSRRNEQFF
TRBJ2-7 | TRBD1 | TRBV20-1 | . | TGCAGTGCTAGAGTGACCGGGACAGGGAATGAGCAGTACTTC | CSARVTGTGNEQYF
TRBJ2-1 | TRBD2 | TRBV10-3 | few | TGTGCCATCACCTCCCGGGAGGGGACTAGCGGGAGTAATGAGCAGTTCTTC | CAITSREGTSGSNEQFF
TRBJ2-5 | . | TRBV20-1 | . | TGCAGTTCCGCCGGCCCACAAGAGACCCAGTACTTC | CSSAGPQETQYF
TRBJ2-1 | . | TRBV20-1 | once | TGCAGCAGGTCAGGGAGTAACAATGAGCAGTTCTTC | CSRSGSNNEQFF
TRBJ1-2 | TRBD1 | TRBV12-3/TRBV12-4 | . | TGTGCCAGCAGAGCTGGACAGGGTGTTGGTATTGACTATGGCTACACCTTC | CASRAGQGVGIDYGYTF
TRBJ2-1 | . | TRBV20-1 | . | TGCAGTGCTAGACCCCTGGGACCTGTAGCCGATGAGCAGTTCTTC | CSARPLGPVADEQFF
TRBJ2-5 | TRBD1 | TRBV10-3 | . | TGTGCCATCAGTGGGAGGACAGGGAACCAAGAGACCCAGTACTTC | CAISGRTGNQETQYF
TRBJ1-2 | . | TRBV24-1 | . | TGTGCCACCAGTGACCGTGGGAGCGACTATGGCTACACCTTC | CATSDRGSDYGYTF
TRBJ1-2 | . | TRBV12-3/TRBV12-4 | few | TGTGCCAGCAACACCCGGGACACTCCTAACTATGGCTACACCTTC | CASNTRDTPNYGYTF
TRBJ2-3 | . | TRBV2 | . | TGTGCCAGCAGTGAAAAAATCCGGATCCTCCCCACAGATACGCAGTATTTT | CASSEKIRILPTDTQYF
TRBJ2-1 | . | TRBV7-7 | . | TGTGCCAGCAGCGACATCCGAGCGGGGACAGTGAAGTTCTTC | CASSDIRAGTVKFF
TRBJ2-7 | . | TRBV28 | few | TGTGCCAGCAGTGGGACGGTATGGGGCGAGCAGTACTTC | CASSGTVWGEQYF
TRBJ2-2 | . | TRBV5-1 | few | TGCGCCAGCAGCTTGCGGGGTTTGGTGAACACCGGGGAGCTGTTTTTT | CASSLRGLVNTGELFF
TRBJ1-6 | . | TRBV11-2 | few | TGTGCCAGCAGCTTTCCGGGCCCCTATAATTCACCCCTCCACTTT | CASSFPGPYNSPLHF
TRBJ2-7 | . | TRBV30 | . | TGTGCCTGGAGTGCAGTGAGGTACGAGCAGTACTTC | CAWSAVRYEQYF
TRBJ1-2 | TRBD1 | TRBV28 | . | TGTGCCAGCAGTTTTGGGGACAGGGGTGGCTACACCTTC | CASSFGDRGGYTF
TRBJ1-3 | . | TRBV27 | . | TGTGCCAGCAGGCCCTCGGTATCTGGAAACACCATATATTTT | CASRPSVSGNTIYF
TRBJ1-1 | . | TRBV7-6 | many | TGTGCCAGCAGCCGGGGCAAGTACACTGAAGCTTTCTTT | CASSRGKYTEAFF
TRBJ2-2 | . | TRBV5-1 | . | TGCGCCAGCAGCTTGGTCCGGGGGGCAGTCACCGGGGAGCTGTTTTTT | CASSLVRGAVTGELFF
TRBJ2-7 | . | TRBV6-8 | few | TGTGCCAGCAGTTACTCGAAGACCGGGGGCGGATCCTACGAGCAGTACTTC | CASSYSKTGGGSYEQYF
TRBJ2-1 | TRBD2 | TRBV7-2 | few | TGTGCCAGCAGCTTAGGGCGGGAGCAATCCTACAATGAGCAGTTCTTC | CASSLGREQSYNEQFF
TRBJ2-1 | TRBD2 | TRBV4-2 | . | TGTGCCAGCAGCCAAGTGGGGGGGTTGGGCGAGCAGTTCTTC | CASSQVGGLGEQFF
TRBJ1-4 | . | TRBV7-4 | . | TGTGCCAGCAGCCGCCGGGACACCGGGAGGACTAATGAAAAACTGTTTTTT | CASSRRDTGRTNEKLFF
TRBJ1-6 | . | TRBV7-9 | . | TGTGCCAGCAGCCCCCCCAGCAGGAATTCACCCCTCCACTTT | CASSPPSRNSPLHF
TRBJ2-3 | . | TRBV20-1 | . | TGCAGTGCTCTTCCACGGGCTGTATGGGGTAGCACAGATACGCAGTATTTT | CSALPRAVWGSTDTQYF
TRBJ1-2 | TRBD1 | TRBV28 | . | TGTGCCAGCAACTATCAGGGGGGCGGCTATGGCTACACCTTC | CASNYQGGGYGYTF
TRBJ1-5 | . | TRBV7-2 | many | TGTGCCAGCAGCTTAGCGCGGGCAGAAAATCAGCCCCAGCATTTT | CASSLARAENQPQHF
TRBJ2-3 | . | TRBV7-2 | few | TGTGCCAGCAGCTTAGAGGTCCCGGGACCTCTTAGCACAGATACGCAGTATTTT | CASSLEVPGPLSTDTQYF
TRBJ2-1 | TRBD2 | TRBV7-2 | few | TGTGCCAGCAGCTTAAGACGGGAGGCCTATGAGCAGTTCTTC | CASSLRREAYEQFF
TRBJ2-7 | . | TRBV11-1 | once | TGTGCCAGCAGCTCGTGGACACAAGCCTACGAGCAGTACTTC | CASSSWTQAYEQYF
TRBJ2-7 | . | TRBV7-6 | few | TGTGCCAGCAGACTACAGGCTGGGGAGCAGTACTTC | CASRLQAGEQYF
TRBJ2-6 | . | TRBV6-5 | few | TGTGCCAGCAGTTACTCCCGGGCCAACGTCCTGACTTTC | CASSYSRANVLTF
TRBJ2-1 | TRBD2 | TRBV4-1 | . | TGCGCCAGCAGCCAAGATTGGCCTAGCGGGGGGACCGAGCAGTTCTTC | CASSQDWPSGGTEQFF
TRBJ2-2 | . | TRBV25-1 | . | TGTGCCAGCAACGCAAGGGGGGACGGGGAGCTGTTTTTT | CASNARGDGELFF
TRBJ2-1 | TRBD2 | TRBV7-2 | . | TGTGCCAGCAGCTCGACTAGCGGGAGGGTAATCGACAATGAGCAGTTCTTC | CASSSTSGRVIDNEQFF
TRBJ2-3 | . | TRBV10-2 | . | TGCGCCAGCAGTGAGAAGCAAGTTTTGGCAGATACGCAGTATTTT | CASSEKQVLADTQYF
TRBJ1-5 | . | TRBV27 | . | TGTGCCAGCAGTCCCCGGGACGGAGGCAATCAGCCCCAGCATTTT | CASSPRDGGNQPQHF
TRBJ2-4 | . | TRBV12-3/TRBV12-4 | . | TGTGCCAGCAGTTCTGCGGGCCTTCAGTCTCAGTACTTC | CASSSAGLQSQYF
TRBJ1-1 | . | TRBV28 | . | TGTGCCAGCAGTTTGATGGGGTCCTCGAAAGCTTTCTTT | CASSLMGSSKAFF
TRBJ2-1 | TRBD2 | TRBV7-9 | . | TGTGCCAGCAGCTTCTTGAGCGGGAGGCTCAATGAGCAGTTCTTC | CASSFLSGRLNEQFF
TRBJ2-5 | . | TRBV7-9 | few | TGTGCCAGCAGCTTAAAATTGACAGCGGATTCGACCCAGTACTTC | CASSLKLTADSTQYF
TRBJ2-1 | . | TRBV7-2 | few | TGTGCCAGCAGCGCCCAAGGGGGGGGCCTATCCTACAATGAGCAGTTCTTC | CASSAQGGGLSYNEQFF
TRBJ1-1 | . | TRBV11-2 | . | TGTGCCAGCAATAAGGGGTGGCTTGGGGACACTGAAGCTTTCTTT | CASNKGWLGDTEAFF
TRBJ2-7 | TRBD2 | TRBV20-1 | few | TGCAGTGCAGTAATAGCGGGAGGATACTACGAGCAGTACTTC | CSAVIAGGYYEQYF
TRBJ2-5 | TRBD2 | TRBV2 | few | TGTGCCAGCGCGGGACTAGCGGGAGAAGGGCAAGAGACCCAGTACTTC | CASAGLAGEGQETQYF
TRBJ2-7 | TRBD2 | TRBV7-2 | many | TGTGCCAGCAGCTTGGGTAGCGGGAGAGGTCTCGAGCAGTACTTC | CASSLGSGRGLEQYF
TRBJ2-5 | TRBD2 | TRBV12-3/TRBV12-4 | few | TGTGCCAGCAGTTTTAGCGGGACCCACCAAGGGACCCAGTACTTC | CASSFSGTHQGTQYF
TRBJ1-4 | TRBD1 | TRBV28 | few | TGTGCCAGCGGAAGGGACAGGGCCAATGAAAAACTGTTTTTT | CASGRDRANEKLFF